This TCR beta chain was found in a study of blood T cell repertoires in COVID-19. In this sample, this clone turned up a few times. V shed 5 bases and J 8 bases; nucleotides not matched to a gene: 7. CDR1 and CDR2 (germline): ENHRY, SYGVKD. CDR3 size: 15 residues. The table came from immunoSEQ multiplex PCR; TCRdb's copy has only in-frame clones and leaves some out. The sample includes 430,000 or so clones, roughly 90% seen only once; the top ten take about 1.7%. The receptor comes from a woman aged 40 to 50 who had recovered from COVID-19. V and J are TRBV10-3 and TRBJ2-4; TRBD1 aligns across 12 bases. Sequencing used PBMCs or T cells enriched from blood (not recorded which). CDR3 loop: CAISPGTGGIDIQYF. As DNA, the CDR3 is TGTGCCATCAGTCCCGGGACAGGGGGCATAGACATTCAGTACTTC.